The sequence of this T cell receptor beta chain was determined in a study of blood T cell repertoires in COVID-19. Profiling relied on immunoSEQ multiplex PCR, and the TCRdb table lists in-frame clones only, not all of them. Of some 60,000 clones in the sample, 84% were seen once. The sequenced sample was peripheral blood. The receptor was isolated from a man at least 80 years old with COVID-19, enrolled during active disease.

The CDR3 spells CAISESTGNQPQHF. CDR3 DNA: TGTGCCATCAGTGAGTCGACGGGGAATCAGCCCCAGCATTTT. The V call is TRBV10-3, the J call TRBJ1-5; D remains unclear. Germline assignment: CDR1 ENHRY and CDR2 SYGVKD. The CDR3 has 14 residues. V gave up 0 bases and J gave up 4 bases, with 7 bases separating them.